The clone carrying this T cell receptor (beta chain) was found many times. This record belongs to a study of T cell repertoires in cytomegalovirus infection. TCRdb passed the reads through MiXCR, listing each CDR3 protein once. The table lists some 170,000 distinct CDR3 sequences, roughly a sixth of them singletons. Germline V lookup: CDR1 SGHTA, CDR2 FQGNSA. The CDR3 is 15 residues long. With 5 bases removed from V and 0 bases from J, the gap between germline ends came to 11 bases. The genes are TRBV7-2 and TRBJ1-5; D call uncertain. Sample: CD8+ T cells from PBMCs. This TCR came from a human donor in good health (CMV status not recorded). Some clones in this sample may be carry-over from other donors' samples. The CDR3 region has the DNA TGTGCCAGCAGCCCTAGTCTGAATAGCAATCAGCCCCAGCATTTT. Encoded protein: CASSPSLNSNQPQHF.